This is a list of T cell receptor beta chains from one sample in a study of T-cell memory formation after mild COVID-19. TCRdb independently ran MiXCR on the 5' RACE reads; one entry per CDR3 protein. Among 150,000 or so distinct CDR3 sequences, roughly a third were seen once, and the ten largest hold around 12%. The sequenced sample consisted of PBMCs or a T cell subset sorted from them (not recorded which). These receptor sequences come from an adult woman who had mild COVID-19 (a few samples of this study predate the infection). Cell type and time point are not known. Each CDR3 is given with its conserved first and last residue. The D gene is left open where the match is weak. Clone size, where shown, is once, few, many, or a class for clones that have expanded.

j_call,d_call,v_call,clone_size,cdr3_nt,cdr3_aa
TRBJ1-2,NA,TRBV5-6,NA,TGTGCCAGCAGCTTGTGGTGGCAGGGTGGGGCCTATGGCTACACCTTC,CASSLWWQGGAYGYTF
TRBJ1-1,NA,TRBV5-1,NA,TGCGCCAGCAGCCAGAACACTGTGAACACTGAAGCTTTCTTT,CASSQNTVNTEAFF
TRBJ2-7,NA,TRBV4-1,few,TGCGCCAGCAGCCATCCAGAGGGACGGTACGAGCAGTACTTC,CASSHPEGRYEQYF
TRBJ2-5,NA,TRBV5-4,few,TGTGCCAGCAAGGAGAGTAGGGGGGGGCAAGAGACCCAGTACTTC,CASKESRGGQETQYF
TRBJ2-7,TRBD1,TRBV2,NA,TGTGCCAGCAGCGCCAACAGGGGCGAGCAGTACTTC,CASSANRGEQYF
TRBJ2-5,NA,TRBV4-1,few,TGCGCCAGCAGCCAAGTCGGAACGGAAGAGACCCAGTACTTC,CASSQVGTEETQYF
TRBJ2-3,TRBD2,TRBV24-1,NA,TGTGCCACCAGTGATGCGGGGGGGCGAGCAGATACGCAGTATTTT,CATSDAGGRADTQYF
TRBJ1-1,TRBD1,TRBV12-3/TRBV12-4,NA,TGTGCCAGCAGTGACAGACAGGGCCCGGGGACTGAAGCTTTCTTT,CASSDRQGPGTEAFF
TRBJ2-2,NA,TRBV24-1,once,TGTGCCACCAGTGATTTGAGGGGGGTCACCGGGGAGCTGTTTTTT,CATSDLRGVTGELFF
TRBJ1-1,NA,TRBV29-1,NA,TGCAGCGTCGAGGACGGTATGAACACTGAAGCTTTCTTT,CSVEDGMNTEAFF
TRBJ2-5,TRBD1,TRBV6-1,many,TGTGCCAGCAGTCGGGACAGGGGAGAGACCCAGTACTTC,CASSRDRGETQYF
TRBJ2-7,NA,TRBV7-3,few,TGTGCCAGCAGCCCTGAGCCGGGGACCTCCTACGAGCAGTACTTC,CASSPEPGTSYEQYF
TRBJ2-7,TRBD2,TRBV4-1,few,TGCGCCAGCAGCCAGGCTAGCGGGGGAGGATCCTACGAGCAGTACTTC,CASSQASGGGSYEQYF
TRBJ2-1,NA,TRBV6-5,few,TGTGCCAGCAGTTACGAAGAAGGCGGCACTGAGCAGTTCTTC,CASSYEEGGTEQFF
TRBJ2-1,TRBD1,TRBV7-9,NA,TGTGCCAGCAGCTCCCGGGACAGGGGATCCAATGAGCAGTTCTTC,CASSSRDRGSNEQFF
TRBJ1-2,NA,TRBV7-2,NA,TGTGCCAGCAGCTCCGAAGCCGCCTCCTATGGCTACACCTTC,CASSSEAASYGYTF
TRBJ1-6,TRBD1,TRBV15,NA,TGTGCCACCAGGCGGGACAGGGGATGGAATTCACCCCTCCACTTT,CATRRDRGWNSPLHF
TRBJ1-1,NA,TRBV6-5,NA,TGTGCCACAAGGGAAGGGGGGCACACTGAAGCTTTCTTT,CATREGGHTEAFF
TRBJ2-1,NA,TRBV6-2/TRBV6-3,NA,TGTGCCAGCAGTTATGAGCGGGACAAGCAGTTCTTC,CASSYERDKQFF
TRBJ1-5,TRBD1,TRBV19,NA,TGTGCCAGCGCGACAGGGGCCAATCAGCCCCAGCATTTT,CASATGANQPQHF
TRBJ2-5,TRBD2,TRBV11-1,NA,TGTGCCAGCAGCAGTCGACTAGCGGAGCAAGAGACCCAGTACTTC,CASSSRLAEQETQYF
TRBJ1-5,NA,TRBV6-1,NA,TGTGCCAGCAGTCCCACCCGAGTCTCGAGCGGTCAGCCCCAGCATTTT,CASSPTRVSSGQPQHF
TRBJ1-5,NA,TRBV19,NA,TGTGCCAGTAGTCCCTACAAAGGGGGCAATCAGCCCCAGCATTTT,CASSPYKGGNQPQHF
TRBJ2-1,TRBD1,TRBV20-1,NA,TGCAGTGCGAGGACAGGGGGTTTATACAATGAGCAGTTCTTC,CSARTGGLYNEQFF
TRBJ2-7,NA,TRBV18,NA,TGTGCCAGCTCCTCAGGAGGACGGAGGCTCGAGCAGTACTTC,CASSSGGRRLEQYF
TRBJ2-1,TRBD2,TRBV9,NA,TGTGCCAGCAGCGTAGGCGGGGGGGCACGGAATGAGCAGTTCTTC,CASSVGGGARNEQFF
TRBJ2-5,NA,TRBV7-7,NA,TGTGCTAGCAGCTTAGATTTGGGATCGGAGACCCAGTACTTC,CASSLDLGSETQYF
TRBJ1-4,TRBD1,TRBV2,NA,TGTGCCAGCAGCCGACAGGGGAATTTTAATGAAAAACTGTTTTTT,CASSRQGNFNEKLFF
TRBJ1-1,NA,TRBV7-9,few,TGTGCCAGCAGCTTAGATCCCCACACTGAAGCTTTCTTT,CASSLDPHTEAFF
TRBJ2-5,NA,TRBV11-2,NA,TGTGCCAGCAGCTTCAGGGGCCGGGAGACCCAGTACTTC,CASSFRGRETQYF
TRBJ2-7,NA,TRBV14,NA,TGTGCCAGCAGCCCCCTGGGGGTCGGCGAGCAGTACTTC,CASSPLGVGEQYF